Below, one T cell receptor (beta chain) is given with its context. What it binds is not known. V dropped 2 bases and J dropped 1 base, with 3 bases sitting between them. From germline, CDR1 is SGHNT and CDR2 YYREEE (reference sequence). The CDR3 loop spans 12 amino acids. Generated by immunoSEQ multiplex PCR, the TCRdb table keeps only in-frame clones and is missing some. Counted here are roughly 80,000 clones, around 89% occurring once; the ten biggest clones make up 5.7%. This entry comes from a study of T cell responses to AZD1222 COVID-19 vaccine. On the study more broadly: Whether given at about 4 or about 12 weeks, second doses were pooled. Study-level findings and limits: With two AZD1222 doses given, Spike-specific TCR breadth and depth both rose.

Material: peripheral blood, obtained on day 0 of AZD1222 vaccination. The chain links TRBV5-4 to TRBJ1-1; no clear D gene. This clonotype was obtained from an adult in good health. The DNA of the CDR3 is TGTGCCAGCAGCTTCCCGAACACTGAAGCTTTCTTT. Translating it yields CASSFPNTEAFF.